The 16 T cell receptor beta chains reported below all come from one sample, sequenced in a study of control samples from healthy donors and cancer patients. This table comes from immunoSEQ multiplex PCR, and its TCRdb copy is limited to in-frame clones, with some not included. The sample has around 150,000 clones, approximately 90% seen once. The source material was blood. The receptor source for this set is a man aged 25 to 40 in good health.

The V call is TRBV11-1, the J call TRBJ2-1, with no clear D. Germline V gene lookup returns CDR1 SGHAT and CDR2 FQDESV (reference sequence). The CDR3 is made up of 15 amino acids. Trimming took 0 bases from V and 3 from J, leaving 9 bases between them. The CDR3 is CASSLAAGRYNEQFF. CDR3 in DNA: TGTGCCAGCAGCTTAGCCGCAGGTCGCTACAATGAGCAGTTCTTC.

The genes are TRBV6-5 and TRBJ2-3; D tentatively reads TRBD1 or TRBD2 (5 bases each). CDR1 and CDR2 from the germline V gene are MNHEY and SVGAGI. The V and J ends lost 5 bases and 6 bases respectively, with 15 bases between them. The CDR3 has 14 residues. CDR3 protein: CASSLRDPKDTQYF. For the CDR3, the DNA is TGTGCCAGCAGTCTCCGGGACCCCAAGGATACGCAGTATTTT.

The chain links TRBV7-9 to TRBJ1-2; a weak D match, TRBD1 (5 bases). The CDR3 sequence is 16 residues long. Trimming left V 5 bases short and J 0 bases short, with 16 bases between. Germline-derived CDR1 and CDR2 are SEHNR and FQNEAQ (reference sequence). The CDR3 DNA is TGTGCCAGCAGCCCGGGACTCGGGACGGCTAACTATGGCTACACCTTC. Protein sequence: CASSPGLGTANYGYTF.

The CDR3 protein is CIIGRPYGYTF. The CDR3 DNA reads TGCATTATTGGCAGGCCCTATGGCTACACCTTC. V is TRBV20-1 and J is TRBJ1-2; D not certain. CDR3 size: 11 residues. The germline V gene encodes CDR1 DFQATT and CDR2 SNEGSKA (reference sequence).

The J gene is TRBJ2-7, the V gene TRBV7-9; tentatively, D is TRBD1 (5 bases). The CDR3 spans 13 residues. Germline loops: CDR1 SEHNR, CDR2 FQNEAQ (reference sequence). Trimming left V 4 bases short and J 3 bases short, with 10 bases between. The CDR3, as DNA: TGTGCCAGCAGCTGGGGCCTTTACTACGAGCAGTACTTC. It codes for CASSWGLYYEQYF.

This sequence joins TRBV11-2 and TRBJ1-3, with a tentative D call TRBD1 (5 bases). With 1 base removed from V and 0 bases from J, the gap between germline ends came to 7 bases. The CDR3 contains 15 residues. CDR1 and CDR2 (germline): SGHAT, FQNNGV. CDR3 nucleotide sequence: TGTGCCAGCAGCTTAGCCGACAGCTCTGGAAACACCATATATTTT. The encoded protein is CASSLADSSGNTIYF.

The rearrangement uses TRBV4-2 and TRBJ2-1; 12 positions match TRBD2. Per the germline V gene, CDR1 is LGHNA and CDR2 is YNFKEQ. Trimming took 5 bases from V and 0 from J; bases not matched to a gene: 11. The CDR3 is made up of 19 amino acids. CDR3 DNA: TGTGCCAGCAGCACCCCCGGGACTAGCGGGTTAAGCTCCTACAATGAGCAGTTCTTC. Amino acids: CASSTPGTSGLSSYNEQFF.

CDR3 protein: CASSSPAINEKLFF. CDR3 bases: TGTGCCAGCAGTTCCCCGGCCATTAATGAAAAACTGTTTTTT. The rearrangement joins TRBV28 to TRBJ1-4, with D unresolved. CDR1 is MDHEN and CDR2 is SYDVKM in the germline V gene. This CDR3 is 14 amino acids long. The V end lost 4 bases, the J end lost 4 bases, and 10 bases lay between the germline ends. Using reference TRBV28 and TRBJ1-4 for the parts outside the CDR3, the full variable domain is DVKVTQSSRYLVKRTGEKVFLECVQDMDHENMFWYRQDPGLGLRLIYFSYDVKMKEKGDIPEGYSVSREKKERFSLILESASTNQTSMYLCASSSPAINEKLFFGSGTQLSVL.

V usage is TRBV14 and J usage is TRBJ1-4, with a possible D match to TRBD1 (5 bases). CDR3 length: 16 amino acids. V was trimmed by 4 bases and J by 7 bases, leaving 19 bases between them. In germline, CDR1 is SGHDN, CDR2 FVKESK. CDR3: CASSPTGPRETEKLFF. The CDR3 DNA is TGTGCCAGCAGCCCCACAGGTCCTCGGGAGACTGAAAAACTGTTTTTT.

This clone appeared once. The gene calls are TRBV19 and TRBJ1-1; D not resolved. Between the trimmed V and J ends, which lost 6 bases and 0 bases, there was a span of 11 bases. Germline-derived CDR1 and CDR2 are LNHDA and SQIVND (reference sequence). The CDR3 runs 14 residues. The CDR3 DNA reads TGTGCCAGTAGGCAGTTAAGAATGAACACTGAAGCTTTCTTT. Its protein product is CASRQLRMNTEAFF.

This clone was recorded only once. This chain links TRBV7-2 with TRBJ1-1; 8 nucleotides agree with TRBD1. This CDR3 is built from 15 residues. Germline values: CDR1 SGHTA, CDR2 FQGNSA. Trimming at V came to 5 bases and at J to 1 base, leaving 6 bases not matched to a gene. CDR3 nucleotide sequence: TGTGCCAGCAGCCCCCAGGGGGCCCAGAACACTGAAGCTTTCTTT. Its protein product is CASSPQGAQNTEAFF.

The V call is TRBV9, the J call TRBJ2-1; 8 bases fit TRBD2. V was pared by 3 bases and J by 3 bases, with 11 bases of the junction left unmatched. CDR3 length equals 17 residues. CDR1 is SGDLS and CDR2 is YYNGEE in the germline V gene. For the CDR3, the DNA is TGTGCCAGCAGCGCCGGGGTCACTAGCGGAGTCTACAATGAGCAGTTCTTC. Its protein product is CASSAGVTSGVYNEQFF.

This chain joins TRBV12-5 and TRBJ1-1; D is ambiguous. This CDR3 has 13 residues. V was clipped by 4 bases and J by 6 bases, with 12 bases between them. Germline CDR1 LGHNT, CDR2 FRNRAP. The DNA for the CDR3 is TGTGCTAGTGGTTCCCGACAAGGAGCTGAAGCTTTCTTT. Translating gives CASGSRQGAEAFF.

DNA of the CDR3: TGTGCCAGCAGCCGATCCGGTAGTCGAGAGACCCAGTACTTC. Protein: CASSRSGSRETQYF. The genes are TRBV9 and TRBJ2-5; no clear D gene. Germline V lookup: CDR1 SGDLS, CDR2 YYNGEE. There are 14 residues in the CDR3. With 4 bases removed from V and 4 bases from J, the gap between germline ends came to 14 bases.

The rearrangement joins TRBV10-3 to TRBJ1-2; D gene uncertain. The V gene's germline CDR1 is ENHRY and CDR2 SYGVKD. This CDR3 spans 11 amino acids. V lost 6 bases to trimming and J lost 8 bases, with 10 bases between them. CDR3 protein: CAIRGNEGYTF. CDR3 nucleotide sequence: TGTGCCATCAGAGGTAACGAGGGCTACACCTTC.

The chain has TRBV3-1 (or the pseudogene TRBV3-2) and TRBJ2-1; 8 bases agree with TRBD2. Germline lookup yields CDR1 LGHDT and CDR2 YNNKEL (reference sequence). V lost 4 bases and J lost 3; bases outside the gene matches: 17. The CDR3 has 19 amino acids. The chain's CDR3 is CASSLRNTGSSGFYNEQFF. The CDR3 coding sequence is TGTGCCAGCAGCCTCCGAAATACAGGTTCTAGCGGGTTCTACAATGAGCAGTTCTTC.